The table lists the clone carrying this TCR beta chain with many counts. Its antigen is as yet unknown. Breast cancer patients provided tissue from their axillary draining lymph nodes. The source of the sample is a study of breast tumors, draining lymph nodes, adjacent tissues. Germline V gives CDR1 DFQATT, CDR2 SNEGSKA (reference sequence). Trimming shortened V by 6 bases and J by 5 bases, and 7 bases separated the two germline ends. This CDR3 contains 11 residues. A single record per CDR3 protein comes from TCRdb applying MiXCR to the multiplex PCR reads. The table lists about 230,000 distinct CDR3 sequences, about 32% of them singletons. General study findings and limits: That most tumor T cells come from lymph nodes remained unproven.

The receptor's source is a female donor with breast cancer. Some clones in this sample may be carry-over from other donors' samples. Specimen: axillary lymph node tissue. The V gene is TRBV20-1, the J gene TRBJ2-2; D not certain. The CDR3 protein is CSAKKTGELFF. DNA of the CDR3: TGCAGTGCGAAGAAAACCGGGGAGCTGTTTTTT.